This T cell receptor (beta chain) was captured by sequencing in a study of blood T cell repertoires in COVID-19. Study summary: Spain, Italy and the United States supplied samples that represented acute and convalescent COVID-19.

Repertoires were generated with immunoSEQ multiplex PCR, while TCRdb's copy carries only in-frame clones and drops some. The sample has roughly 110,000 clones; 84% are singletons. This CDR3 is built from 13 residues. Trimming pared 8 bases from V and 0 bases from J, leaving 10 bases between. Germline CDR1 and CDR2: MNHEY and SVGAGI. Material for sequencing was peripheral blood. This chain connects TRBV6-5 to TRBJ1-1; tentative D call: TRBD1 (5 bases). The sequence was collected from a human donor in a cohort sampled during active COVID-19. The CDR3 loop is CASGRVLNTEAFF. Written as DNA, the CDR3 is TGTGCCAGCGGCAGGGTTTTGAACACTGAAGCTTTCTTT.